This T cell receptor (beta chain) comes out of a study of blood T cell repertoires in COVID-19. V lost 4 bases and J lost 6; bases outside the gene matches: 4. CDR3 length: 14 residues. Germline V lookup: CDR1 SGHRS, CDR2 YFSETQ. Profiled with immunoSEQ multiplex PCR; TCRdb holds only in-frame clones, not every one. The sample lists 25,000 to 30,000 clones, around 87% occurring once. This receptor was taken from a human donor in a cohort sampled during active COVID-19. The donor label of this sample is uncertain. The sample taken for sequencing was peripheral blood. The chain joins TRBV5-1 to TRBJ1-5; 10 bases are shared with TRBD1. CDR3 in amino acids: CASSPTGGTQPQHF. CDR3 DNA sequence: TGCGCCAGCAGCCCGACAGGGGGCACTCAGCCCCAGCATTTT.